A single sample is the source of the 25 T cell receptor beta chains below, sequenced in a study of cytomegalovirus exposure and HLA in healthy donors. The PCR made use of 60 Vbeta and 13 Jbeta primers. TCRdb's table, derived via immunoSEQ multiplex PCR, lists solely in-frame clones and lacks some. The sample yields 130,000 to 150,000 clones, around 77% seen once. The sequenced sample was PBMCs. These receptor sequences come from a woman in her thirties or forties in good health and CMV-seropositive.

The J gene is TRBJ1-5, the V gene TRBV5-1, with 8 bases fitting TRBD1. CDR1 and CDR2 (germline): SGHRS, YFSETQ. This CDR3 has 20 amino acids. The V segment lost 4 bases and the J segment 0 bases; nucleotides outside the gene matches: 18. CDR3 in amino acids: CASSNTVSGDRPNSNQPQHF. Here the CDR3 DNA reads TGCGCCAGCAGCAACACGGTAAGTGGGGACAGGCCGAATAGCAATCAGCCCCAGCATTTT.

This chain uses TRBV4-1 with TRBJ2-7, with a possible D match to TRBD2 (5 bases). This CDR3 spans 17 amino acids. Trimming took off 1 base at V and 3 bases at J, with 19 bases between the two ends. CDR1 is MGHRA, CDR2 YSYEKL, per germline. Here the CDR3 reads CASSQGADWRIGYEQYF. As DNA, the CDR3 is TGCGCCAGCAGCCAAGGGGCCGATTGGAGGATTGGCTACGAGCAGTACTTC.

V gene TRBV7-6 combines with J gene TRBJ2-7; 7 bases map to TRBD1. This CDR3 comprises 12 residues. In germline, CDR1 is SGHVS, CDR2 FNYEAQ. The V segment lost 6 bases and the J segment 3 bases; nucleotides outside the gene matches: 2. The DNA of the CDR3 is TGTGCCAGCAGAGGGGACAGCTACGAGCAGTACTTC. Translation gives CASRGDSYEQYF.

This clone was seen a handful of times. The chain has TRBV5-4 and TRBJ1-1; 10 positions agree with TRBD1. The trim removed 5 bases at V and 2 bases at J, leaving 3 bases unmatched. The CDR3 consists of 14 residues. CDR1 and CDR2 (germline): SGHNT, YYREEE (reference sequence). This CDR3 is CASRGTGVNTEAFF. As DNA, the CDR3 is TGTGCCAGCAGGGGGACAGGGGTAAACACTGAAGCTTTCTTT.

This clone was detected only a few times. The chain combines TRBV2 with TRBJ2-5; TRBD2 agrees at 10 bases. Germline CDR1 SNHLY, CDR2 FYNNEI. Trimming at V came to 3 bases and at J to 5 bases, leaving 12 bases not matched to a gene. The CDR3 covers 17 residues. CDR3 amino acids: CASSDQEAGGPGETQYF. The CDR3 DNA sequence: TGTGCCAGCAGTGATCAGGAAGCGGGGGGGCCCGGGGAGACCCAGTACTTC.

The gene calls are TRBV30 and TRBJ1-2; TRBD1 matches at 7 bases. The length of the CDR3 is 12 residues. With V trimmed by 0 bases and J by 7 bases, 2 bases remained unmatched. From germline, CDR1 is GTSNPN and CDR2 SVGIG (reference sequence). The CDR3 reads CAWSVQGIGYTF. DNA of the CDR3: TGTGCCTGGAGTGTACAGGGGATTGGCTACACCTTC.

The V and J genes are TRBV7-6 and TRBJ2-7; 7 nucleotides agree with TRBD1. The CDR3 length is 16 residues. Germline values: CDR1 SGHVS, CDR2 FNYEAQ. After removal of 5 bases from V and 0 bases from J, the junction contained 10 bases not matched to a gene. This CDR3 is CASSAIQGTYSYEQYF. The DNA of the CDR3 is TGTGCCAGCAGCGCTATACAGGGGACCTACTCCTACGAGCAGTACTTC.

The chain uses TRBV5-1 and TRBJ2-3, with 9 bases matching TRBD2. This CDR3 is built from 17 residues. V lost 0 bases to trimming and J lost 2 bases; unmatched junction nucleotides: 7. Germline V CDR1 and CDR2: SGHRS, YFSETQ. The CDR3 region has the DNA TGCGCCAGCAGCTTGGCCTCGCTAGCGGGGACCACAGATACGCAGTATTTT. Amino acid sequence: CASSLASLAGTTDTQYF. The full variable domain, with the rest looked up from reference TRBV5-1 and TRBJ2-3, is KAGVTQTPRYLIKTRGQQVTLSCSPISGHRSVSWYQQTPGQGLQFLFEYFSETQRNKGNFPGRFSGRQFSNSRSEMNVSTLELGDSALYLCASSLASLAGTTDTQYFGPGTRLTVL.

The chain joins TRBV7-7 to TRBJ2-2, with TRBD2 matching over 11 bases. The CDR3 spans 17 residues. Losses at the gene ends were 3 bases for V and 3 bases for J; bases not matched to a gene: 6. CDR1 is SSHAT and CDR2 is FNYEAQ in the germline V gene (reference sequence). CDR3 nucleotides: TGTGCCAGCAGCTTGGGTAGCGGGGGGGCGCACACCGGGGAGCTGTTTTTT. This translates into CASSLGSGGAHTGELFF.

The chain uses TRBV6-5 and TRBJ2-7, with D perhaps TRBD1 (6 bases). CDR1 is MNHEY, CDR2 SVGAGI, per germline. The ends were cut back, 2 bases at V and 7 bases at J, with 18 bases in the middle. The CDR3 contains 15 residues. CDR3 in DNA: TGTGCCAGCAGTTACGGAGGAAGGGGCCAGGGGGAGCAGTACTTC. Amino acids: CASSYGGRGQGEQYF.

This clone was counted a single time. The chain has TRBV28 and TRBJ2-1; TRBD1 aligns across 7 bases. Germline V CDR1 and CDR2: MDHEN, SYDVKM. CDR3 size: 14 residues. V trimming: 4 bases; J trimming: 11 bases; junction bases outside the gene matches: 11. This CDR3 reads CASSSEGALNQQFF. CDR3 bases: TGTGCCAGCAGTTCAGAGGGGGCATTGAATCAGCAGTTCTTC.

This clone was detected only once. In DNA form, the CDR3 reads TGTGCCAGTAGTCCGGGGGGGGAACGAACTAATGAAAAACTGTTTTTT. It yields the protein CASSPGGERTNEKLFF. The chain recombines TRBV19 with TRBJ1-4, with D maybe TRBD1 (5 bases). The CDR3 loop spans 16 amino acids. V was clipped by 5 bases and J by 1 base, with 14 bases between them. Germline CDR1 reads LNHDA; CDR2 reads SQIVND (reference sequence).

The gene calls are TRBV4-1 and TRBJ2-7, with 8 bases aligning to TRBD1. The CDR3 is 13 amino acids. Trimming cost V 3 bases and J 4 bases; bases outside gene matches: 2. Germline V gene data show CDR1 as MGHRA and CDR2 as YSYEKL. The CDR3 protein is CASSHGTGYEQYF. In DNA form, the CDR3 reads TGCGCCAGCAGCCACGGGACAGGATACGAGCAGTACTTC.

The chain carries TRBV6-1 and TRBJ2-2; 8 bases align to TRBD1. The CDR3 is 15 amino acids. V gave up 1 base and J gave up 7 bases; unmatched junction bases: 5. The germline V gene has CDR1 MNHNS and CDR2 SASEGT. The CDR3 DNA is TGTGCCAGCAGTGAAGGGCAGGGGGCTGTCGGGGAGCTGTTTTTT. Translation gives CASSEGQGAVGELFF.

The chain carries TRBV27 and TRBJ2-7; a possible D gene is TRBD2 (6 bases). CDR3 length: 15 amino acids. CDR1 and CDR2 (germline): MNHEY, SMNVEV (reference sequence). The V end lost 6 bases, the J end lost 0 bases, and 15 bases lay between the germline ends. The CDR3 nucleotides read TGTGCCAGCAGGAAGAACGGGGGTAGCTCCTACGAGCAGTACTTC. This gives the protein CASRKNGGSSYEQYF.

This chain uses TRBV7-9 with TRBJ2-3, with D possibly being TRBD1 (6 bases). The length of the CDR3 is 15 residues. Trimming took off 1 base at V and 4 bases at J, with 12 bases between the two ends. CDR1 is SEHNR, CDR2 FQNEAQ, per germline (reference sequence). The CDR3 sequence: CASSLDQGGSDTQYF. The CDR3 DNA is TGTGCCAGCAGCTTAGATCAAGGGGGATCAGATACGCAGTATTTT. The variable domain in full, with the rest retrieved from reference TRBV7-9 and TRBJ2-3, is DTGVSQNPRHKITKRGQNVTFRCDPISEHNRLYWYRQTLGQGPEFLTYFQNEAQLEKSRLLSDRFSAERPKGSFSTLEIQRTEQGDSAMYLCASSLDQGGSDTQYFGPGTRLTVL.

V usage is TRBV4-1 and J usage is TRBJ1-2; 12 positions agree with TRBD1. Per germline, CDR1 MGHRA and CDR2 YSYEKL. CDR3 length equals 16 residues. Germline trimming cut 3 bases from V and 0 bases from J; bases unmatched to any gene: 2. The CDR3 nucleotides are TGCGCCAGCAGCCAGGGGACAGGGGGCGCTAACTATGGCTACACCTTC. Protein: CASSQGTGGANYGYTF.

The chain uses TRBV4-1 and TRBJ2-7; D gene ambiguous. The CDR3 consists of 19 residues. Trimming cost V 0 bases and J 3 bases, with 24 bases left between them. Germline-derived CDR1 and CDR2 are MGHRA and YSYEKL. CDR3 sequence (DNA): TGCGCCAGCAGCCAAGAATTCGGAGAAGCTTACTCTACTTACTACGAGCAGTACTTC. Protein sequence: CASSQEFGEAYSTYYEQYF.

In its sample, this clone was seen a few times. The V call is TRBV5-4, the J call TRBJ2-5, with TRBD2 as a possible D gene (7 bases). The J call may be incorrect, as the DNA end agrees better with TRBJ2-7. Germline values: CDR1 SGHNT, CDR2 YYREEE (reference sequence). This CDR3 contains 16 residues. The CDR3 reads CASSLALGGPSPEQYF. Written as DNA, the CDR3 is TGTGCCAGCAGCTTGGCCTTGGGGGGGCCCTCCCCCGAGCAGTACTTC.

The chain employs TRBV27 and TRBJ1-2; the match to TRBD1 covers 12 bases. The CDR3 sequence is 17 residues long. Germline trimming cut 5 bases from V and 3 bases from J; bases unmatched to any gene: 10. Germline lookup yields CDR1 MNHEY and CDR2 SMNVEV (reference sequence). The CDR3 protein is CASSHGTGGSSHYGYTF. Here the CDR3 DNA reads TGTGCCAGCAGTCATGGGACAGGGGGCTCCTCGCACTATGGCTACACCTTC.

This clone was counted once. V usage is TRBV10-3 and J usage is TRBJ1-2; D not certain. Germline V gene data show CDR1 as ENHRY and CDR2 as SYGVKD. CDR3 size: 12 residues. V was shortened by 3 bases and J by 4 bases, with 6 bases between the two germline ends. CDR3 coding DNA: TGTGCCATCAGTGATTTAGTCTATGGCTACACCTTC. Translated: CAISDLVYGYTF.

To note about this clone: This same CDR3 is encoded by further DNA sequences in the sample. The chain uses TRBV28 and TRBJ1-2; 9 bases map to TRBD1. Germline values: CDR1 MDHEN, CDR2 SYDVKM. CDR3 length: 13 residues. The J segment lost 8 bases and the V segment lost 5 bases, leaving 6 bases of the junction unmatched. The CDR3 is CASSPGQGGGYTF. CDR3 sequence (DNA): TGTGCCAGCAGTCCGGGACAGGGCGGAGGCTACACCTTC.

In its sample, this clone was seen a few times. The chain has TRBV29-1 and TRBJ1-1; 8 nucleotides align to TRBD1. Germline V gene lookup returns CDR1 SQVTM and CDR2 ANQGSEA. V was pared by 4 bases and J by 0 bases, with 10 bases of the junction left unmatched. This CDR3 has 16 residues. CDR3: CSVGGRGRRMNTEAFF. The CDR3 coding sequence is TGCAGCGTTGGGGGCAGGGGGCGACGAATGAACACTGAAGCTTTCTTT.

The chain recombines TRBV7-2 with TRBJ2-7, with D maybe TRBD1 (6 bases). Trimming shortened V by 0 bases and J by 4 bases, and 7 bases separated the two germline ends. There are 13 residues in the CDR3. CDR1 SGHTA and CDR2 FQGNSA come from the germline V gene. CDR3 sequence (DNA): TGTGCCAGCAGCTTAGCGGGGGCGTACGAGCAGTACTTC. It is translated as CASSLAGAYEQYF.

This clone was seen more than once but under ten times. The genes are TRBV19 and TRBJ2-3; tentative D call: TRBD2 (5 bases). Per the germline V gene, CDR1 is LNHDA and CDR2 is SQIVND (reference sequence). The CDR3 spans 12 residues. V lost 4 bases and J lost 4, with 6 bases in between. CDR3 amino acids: CASSNSADTQYF. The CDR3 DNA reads TGTGCCAGTAGTAATAGCGCAGATACGCAGTATTTT.